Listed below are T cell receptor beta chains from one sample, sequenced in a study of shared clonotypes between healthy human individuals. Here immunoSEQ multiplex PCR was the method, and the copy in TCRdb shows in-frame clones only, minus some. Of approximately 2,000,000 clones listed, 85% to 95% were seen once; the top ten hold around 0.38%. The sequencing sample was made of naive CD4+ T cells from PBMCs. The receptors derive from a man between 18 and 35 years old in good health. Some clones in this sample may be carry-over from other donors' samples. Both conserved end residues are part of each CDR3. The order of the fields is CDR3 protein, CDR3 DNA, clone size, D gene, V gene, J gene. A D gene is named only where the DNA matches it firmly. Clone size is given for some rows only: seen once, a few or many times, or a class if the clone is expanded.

CDR3: CASSPLAAPHNEQFF
DNA: TGTGCCAGCTCACCACTGGCGGCCCCTCACAATGAGCAGTTCTTC
size: NA
D: NA
V: TRBV18
J: TRBJ2-1

CDR3: CASSQQGLGPQHF
DNA: TGTGCCAGCAGCCAACAGGGTTTAGGGCCCCAGCATTTT
size: NA
D: NA
V: TRBV11-2
J: TRBJ1-5

CDR3: CASSDDRDSTTNEKLFF
DNA: TGTGCCAGCAGTGATGACCGGGACAGCACAACTAATGAAAAACTGTTTTTT
size: NA
D: TRBD1
V: TRBV28
J: TRBJ1-4

CDR3: CASRSTPQWGRLRNEQFF
DNA: TGCGCCAGCAGGTCAACGCCCCAGTGGGGGCGCCTAAGGAATGAGCAGTTCTTC
size: once
D: NA
V: TRBV5-1
J: TRBJ2-1

CDR3: CASSGTSGTLVEQYF
DNA: TGTGCCAGCTCAGGGACTAGCGGGACGTTGGTGGAGCAGTACTTC
size: NA
D: TRBD2
V: TRBV18
J: TRBJ2-7

CDR3: CASSQDPSGEQFF
DNA: TGCGCCAGCAGCCAAGACCCCTCCGGTGAGCAGTTCTTC
size: NA
D: NA
V: TRBV4-1
J: TRBJ2-1

CDR3: CAISLDSNQPQHF
DNA: TGTGCCATCAGCCTAGACAGCAATCAGCCCCAGCATTTT
size: NA
D: NA
V: TRBV10-3
J: TRBJ1-5

CDR3: CASSLTRGGGGETQYF
DNA: TGTGCCAGCAGTCTGACCCGGGGGGGCGGGGGAGAGACCCAGTACTTC
size: NA
D: TRBD2
V: TRBV28
J: TRBJ2-5

CDR3: CASSLIGANVLTF
DNA: TGTGCCAGCAGCTTGATTGGGGCCAACGTCCTGACTTTC
size: NA
D: NA
V: TRBV7-9
J: TRBJ2-6

CDR3: CATLEEQFF
DNA: TGCGCCACCCTTGAGGAGCAGTTCTTC
size: NA
D: NA
V: TRBV10-1
J: TRBJ2-1

CDR3: CASSLADQTEAFF
DNA: TGTGCCAGCAGCTTGGCCGACCAAACTGAAGCTTTCTTT
size: NA
D: NA
V: TRBV5-8
J: TRBJ1-1

CDR3: CASSLTGTEQYF
DNA: TGTGCCAGCAGTCTGACAGGGACCGAGCAGTACTTC
size: NA
D: TRBD1
V: TRBV28
J: TRBJ2-7

CDR3: CATSSLRSGELAFF
DNA: TGTGCCACCAGCTCCCTTAGGTCGGGGGAGCTAGCTTTCTTT
size: few
D: NA
V: TRBV15
J: TRBJ1-1

CDR3: CASSVGTGEDTQYF
DNA: TGTGCCAGCAGCGTAGGGACAGGGGAAGATACGCAGTATTTT
size: NA
D: TRBD1
V: TRBV9
J: TRBJ2-3

CDR3: CASSFVEHTEAFF
DNA: TGTGCCAGCAGCTTCGTCGAACACACTGAAGCTTTCTTT
size: NA
D: NA
V: TRBV11-3
J: TRBJ1-1

CDR3: CASSSTRQETQYF
DNA: TGTGCCAGCAGCTCGACCAGACAAGAGACCCAGTACTTC
size: NA
D: NA
V: TRBV5-5
J: TRBJ2-5

CDR3: CASTLGGSSYNEQFF
DNA: TGTGCCAGCACCCTAGGGGGGTCCTCCTACAATGAGCAGTTCTTC
size: NA
D: NA
V: TRBV5-6
J: TRBJ2-1

CDR3: CASSQDLGVRAGAYEQYF
DNA: TGTGCCAGCAGCCAAGATCTTGGGGTTAGGGCGGGAGCCTACGAGCAGTACTTC
size: NA
D: TRBD2
V: TRBV4-2
J: TRBJ2-7

CDR3: CASSLRDMISNYGYTF
DNA: TGTGCCAGCAGCTTAAGGGACATGATTTCTAACTATGGCTACACCTTC
size: NA
D: NA
V: TRBV7-2
J: TRBJ1-2

CDR3: CASSVTGQGNTEAFF
DNA: TGTGCCAGCAGCGTAACGGGACAGGGGAACACTGAAGCTTTCTTT
size: NA
D: TRBD1
V: TRBV9
J: TRBJ1-1

CDR3: CASSHPGVETQYF
DNA: TGCGCCAGCAGTCACCCTGGGGTAGAGACCCAGTACTTC
size: NA
D: NA
V: TRBV4-1
J: TRBJ2-5

CDR3: CASSLGGLSTDTQYF
DNA: TGCGCCAGCAGCTTGGGGGGACTTAGCACAGATACGCAGTATTTT
size: once
D: NA
V: TRBV5-1
J: TRBJ2-3

CDR3: CASSPSGGAQADTQYF
DNA: TGTGCCAGCAGCCCCAGTGGGGGGGCTCAAGCAGATACGCAGTATTTT
size: once
D: NA
V: TRBV5-4
J: TRBJ2-3

CDR3: CASSLDFYGYTF
DNA: TGCGCCAGCAGCTTGGATTTCTATGGCTACACCTTC
size: NA
D: NA
V: TRBV5-1
J: TRBJ1-2

CDR3: CASSYGGEDEQFF
DNA: TGTGCCAGTAGTTATGGGGGGGAGGATGAGCAGTTCTTC
size: NA
D: TRBD2
V: TRBV19
J: TRBJ2-1

CDR3: CASSLLPSSYNEQFF
DNA: TGCGCCAGCAGCTTGTTGCCCAGCTCCTACAATGAGCAGTTCTTC
size: NA
D: NA
V: TRBV5-1
J: TRBJ2-1

CDR3: CASSLELALPGTDTQYF
DNA: TGTGCCAGCAGCTTGGAGCTAGCGCTACCCGGCACAGATACGCAGTATTTT
size: NA
D: NA
V: TRBV5-6
J: TRBJ2-3

CDR3: CASSLEIRQLEQYF
DNA: TGTGCCAGCAGCTTAGAGATCAGACAGCTCGAGCAGTACTTC
size: NA
D: NA
V: TRBV7-2
J: TRBJ2-7